The clone carrying this TCR beta chain appeared once. From germline, CDR1 is SGHRS and CDR2 YFSETQ. This CDR3 has 15 amino acids. The V end lost 1 base, the J end lost 1 base, and 8 bases lay between the germline ends. These data come from a study of neoadjuvant anti-PD-1 for oral cavity cancer. Time point: after neoadjuvant nivolumab, at surgical resection. The repertoire was sequenced with immunoSEQ multiplex PCR; TCRdb's copy has only in-frame clones and lacks some. Here the sample spans about 23,000 clones, under 45% being singletons. The receptor was isolated from a person aged 40-85 years with oral cavity squamous cell carcinoma. Here the sequenced sample was tumor tissue, taken after nivolumab (anti-PD-1) treatment. The chain joins TRBV5-1 to TRBJ2-2; D not resolved. CDR3 DNA: TGCGCCAGCAGCTTGCTCCTCCAGAACACCGGGGAGCTGTTTTTT. It codes for CASSLLLQNTGELFF.